The 25 T cell receptor beta chains below come from one sample, sequenced in a study of liver allograft versus peripheral blood T cells. Study details: What was compared were the T cell receptor repertoires in transplanted livers and those in the peripheral blood of recipients.

TCRdb independently ran MiXCR on the reads; one entry per CDR3 protein. The sample lists 10,000 or so distinct CDR3 sequences; 15% to 20% were seen once. The receptors originated from a human patient who had a liver transplant. Some T cells may trace back to the graft donor.

This clonotype was counted ten times or more. The chain links TRBV6-5 to TRBJ1-1, with no clear D. The length of the CDR3 is 16 residues. Per germline, CDR1 MNHEY and CDR2 SVGAGI. V shed 2 bases and J shed 1 base, with 14 bases lying between them. CDR3 nucleotides: TGTGCCAGCAGTTACGGGGAGGGCTCCGGGAACACTGAAGCTTTCTTT. Residues: CASSYGEGSGNTEAFF.

The gene calls are TRBV11-1 and TRBJ2-5; TRBD2 matches at 9 bases. CDR1 and CDR2 (germline): SGHAT, FQDESV (reference sequence). CDR3 length: 17 amino acids. V was pared by 5 bases and J by 0 bases, with 10 bases of the junction left unmatched. Here the CDR3 DNA reads TGTGCCAGCAGCGGACGGGGAGGACTAGCGTACCAAGAGACCCAGTACTTC. Its protein is CASSGRGGLAYQETQYF.

Many counts were recorded for this clonotype. The chain employs TRBV6-2 or TRBV6-3 and TRBJ1-2; unclear D gene. From germline, CDR1 is MNHEY and CDR2 SVGEGT. The CDR3 runs to 11 residues. With 10 bases removed from V and 7 bases from J, the gap between germline ends came to 13 bases. DNA of the CDR3: TGTGCCACCCAGAGGGCAAGTGGCTACACCTTC. It is translated as CATQRASGYTF.

Sample share makes this clonotype medium-sized. This chain connects TRBV10-3 to TRBJ1-1, with a tentative D call TRBD1 (5 bases). The ends were cut back, 10 bases at V and 5 bases at J, with 17 bases in the middle. The CDR3 spans 13 residues. Germline V gene sequence: CDR1 ENHRY, CDR2 SYGVKD. CDR3: CATSVPGLTEAFF. As DNA, the CDR3 is TGTGCCACCTCGGTCCCGGGGCTAACTGAAGCTTTCTTT.

This clonotype was seen a few times. J is TRBJ1-4 and V is TRBV7-9; D gene unclear. Trimming stripped 5 bases from V and 0 bases from J, with 7 bases between. Germline values: CDR1 SEHNR, CDR2 FQNEAQ (reference sequence). CDR3 size: 14 residues. CDR3 in DNA: TGTGCCAGCAGCCCAAGGGCAACTAATGAAAAACTGTTTTTT. Its protein is CASSPRATNEKLFF.

In its sample, this clonotype was seen a few times. V and J are TRBV6-1 and TRBJ2-7, with D hard to call. The CDR3 extends over 15 amino acids. The germline V gene encodes CDR1 MNHNS and CDR2 SASEGT. Trimming took 2 bases from V and 3 from J, leaving 14 bases between them. Here the CDR3 DNA reads TGTGCCAGCAGTGAATGGGCCTCTCTGGGCTACGAGCAGTACTTC. It yields the protein CASSEWASLGYEQYF.

This clonotype is judged medium-sized. V is TRBV10-3 and J is TRBJ1-1; 7 bases line up with TRBD1. The CDR3 runs to 14 residues. V was clipped by 2 bases and J by 7 bases; unmatched bases: 7. Looked up from germline, CDR1 is ENHRY and CDR2 is SYGVKD. The CDR3 is CAISELQGYVEAFF. The CDR3 nucleotides read TGTGCCATCAGTGAGCTACAGGGGTATGTTGAAGCTTTCTTT.

This clonotype is deemed medium-sized. J is TRBJ1-6 and V is TRBV24-1; 10 nucleotides line up with TRBD1. After removal of 3 bases from V and 9 bases from J, the junction contained 4 bases not matched to a gene. Germline values: CDR1 KGHDR, CDR2 SFDVKD. The CDR3 totals 15 residues. The CDR3 nucleotides are TGTGCCACCAGTGATCTGGACAGGGGGATTTCACCCCTCCACTTT. This translates into CATSDLDRGISPLHF.

Points on this clonotype: A much larger clonotype is one base distant, so this may be a read error. The chain links TRBV6-5 to TRBJ2-7, with D tentatively TRBD1 or TRBD2 (5 bases each). In germline, CDR1 is MNHEY, CDR2 SVGAGI. The CDR3 is 15 residues long. This chain's CDR3 is CAGSYSGASPYEQYF. CDR3 DNA: TGTGCCGGCAGCTACTCCGGGGCGTCCCCCTACGAGCAGTACTTC.

By share, this clonotype ranks as medium-sized. The chain joins TRBV5-4 to TRBJ1-1; D is possibly TRBD1 (6 bases). V was cut by 4 bases and J by 0 bases, with 16 bases left in between. The CDR3 sequence is 16 residues long. Per the germline V gene, CDR1 is SGHNT and CDR2 is YYREEE (reference sequence). CDR3 DNA sequence: TGTGCCAGCAGCCCAGTTAACAGGGTCTTGAACACTGAAGCTTTCTTT. This gives the protein CASSPVNRVLNTEAFF.

This clonotype appeared a few times. The chain is built from TRBV12-3 or TRBV12-4 and TRBJ1-6; a weak D match, TRBD1 (6 bases). This CDR3 is built from 16 residues. V shed 1 base and J shed 5 bases, with 12 bases lying between them. CDR3 residues: CASSLGPGADNSPLHF. In DNA form, the CDR3 reads TGTGCCAGCAGTTTAGGTCCGGGGGCGGATAATTCACCCCTCCACTTT.

Turning to this clonotype: A far larger clone is just one base off, so this is likely a read error. The chain has TRBV6-6 and TRBJ1-2; possible D gene TRBD1, 5 bases. V gave up 5 bases and J gave up 4 bases, with 14 bases separating them. The CDR3 runs 14 residues. Germline-derived CDR1 and CDR2 are MNHNY and SVGAGI (reference sequence). CDR3 nucleotides: TGTGCCAGCAGTGAGTCGGGGGACGGCTATGGCTACACCTTC. Its protein is CASSESGDGYGYTF.

By its share, this clonotype is medium-sized. The J gene is TRBJ1-1, the V gene TRBV5-6, with 9 bases aligning to TRBD1. The CDR3 covers 15 residues. V shed 0 bases, J shed 5 bases, and the junction held 5 bases outside the gene matches. The germline V gene has CDR1 SGHDT and CDR2 YYEEEE. CDR3 residues: CASSLVRQGGTEAFF. Written as DNA, the CDR3 is TGTGCCAGCAGCTTGGTTAGACAGGGGGGAACTGAAGCTTTCTTT.

Ten or more counts support this clonotype. This chain joins TRBV5-6 and TRBJ1-1; D ambiguous. Germline CDR1 and CDR2: SGHDT and YYEEEE. Trimming cost V 4 bases and J 4 bases, with 11 bases left between them. CDR3 size: 13 residues. For the CDR3, the DNA is TGTGCCAGCAGCCCCAGCGGCGGCACTGAAGCTTTCTTT. It codes for CASSPSGGTEAFF.

This clonotype was observed a handful of times. The V gene is TRBV6-5, the J gene TRBJ1-5; no definite D call. V lost 7 bases and J 3 bases, leaving 10 bases between the germline ends. Germline V lookup: CDR1 MNHEY, CDR2 SVGAGI. CDR3 length: 13 amino acids. CDR3 bases: TGTGCCAGCATGCGCAATCCCAATCAGCCCCAGCATTTT. Translated: CASMRNPNQPQHF.

There are a few counts of this clonotype. The V and J genes are TRBV30 and TRBJ2-5, with a weak D call TRBD2 (5 bases). Deletions cut 2 bases from V and 4 bases from J, with 11 bases between. CDR3 size: 13 residues. The germline V gene has CDR1 GTSNPN and CDR2 SVGIG (reference sequence). The DNA of the CDR3 is TGTGCCTGGAGTCGTAGGGAGCGAGAGACCCAGTACTTC. Translation gives CAWSRRERETQYF.

This clonotype was picked up many times. CDR3 sequence: CASSKTQRLAYEQYF. The DNA for the CDR3 is TGTGCCAGCAGTAAAACCCAGCGTCTCGCCTACGAGCAGTACTTC. The chain joins TRBV6-1 to TRBJ2-7; D uncertain. Germline V gene lookup returns CDR1 MNHNS and CDR2 SASEGT. The CDR3 contains 15 residues. The V end lost 5 bases, the J end lost 2 bases, and 16 bases lay between the germline ends.

A remark on this clonotype: The DNA is omitted, as the CDR3 cannot be located on it reliably, and the CDR3 follows TCRdb's listing. The V gene is TRBV27, the J gene TRBJ1-2; TRBD1 is the table's D call and was not checked against the DNA. Germline assignment: CDR1 MNHEY and CDR2 SMNVEV (reference sequence). The CDR3 spans 15 residues, counting both ends. This CDR3 is CASSSSDIPRGGYTF.

The chain couples TRBV27 to TRBJ1-1; 7 bases fit TRBD1. This CDR3 spans 14 amino acids. Per germline, CDR1 MNHEY and CDR2 SMNVEV (reference sequence). V shed 6 bases, J shed 6 bases, and the junction held 10 bases outside the gene matches. The CDR3 region has the DNA TGTGCCAGCAGGATTAACAGGGGAAAGGCTGAAGCTTTCTTT. It encodes CASRINRGKAEAFF.

By share, this clonotype counts as medium-sized. The V gene is TRBV29-1, the J gene TRBJ1-5, with D possibly matching TRBD1 (5 bases). V lost 4 bases and J 6 bases, leaving 10 bases between the germline ends. Germline CDR1 SQVTM, CDR2 ANQGSEA. The CDR3 consists of 12 residues. CDR3 amino acids: CSVGMGGQPQHF. The CDR3 DNA reads as TGCAGCGTTGGAATGGGGGGTCAGCCCCAGCATTTT.

The chain combines TRBV5-4 with TRBJ1-2; no clear D gene. V lost 0 bases and J 7 bases, leaving 13 bases between the germline ends. Germline CDR1 SGHNT, CDR2 YYREEE (reference sequence). This CDR3 is built from 14 residues. The CDR3 is CASSLDTGRGGYTF. The DNA for the CDR3 is TGTGCCAGCAGCTTGGACACGGGGAGAGGTGGCTACACCTTC.

This chain links TRBV12-3 or TRBV12-4 with TRBJ2-7; 10 nucleotides agree with TRBD1. V gave up 4 bases and J gave up 7 bases; unmatched junction bases: 7. The CDR3 is made up of 14 amino acids. The CDR3 protein is CASSSWDRGEEQYF. The CDR3 coding sequence is TGTGCCAGCAGTTCATGGGACAGGGGAGAAGAGCAGTACTTC.

The V call is TRBV7-9, the J call TRBJ2-6; D may be TRBD1 (6 bases). The CDR3 runs to 15 residues. With 2 bases removed from V and 4 bases from J, the gap between germline ends came to 9 bases. The germline gives CDR1 SEHNR, CDR2 FQNEAQ (reference sequence). The CDR3 coding sequence is TGTGCCAGCAGCTTACAGGGGACCGGGGCCAACGTCCTGACTTTC. Translated, it gives CASSLQGTGANVLTF.

This clonotype is labeled medium-sized. The chain uses TRBV18 and TRBJ1-1; tentatively, D is TRBD1 (5 bases). V lost 2 bases, J lost 4 bases, and 14 bases lay in between. The CDR3 loop spans 15 amino acids. CDR1 and CDR2 (germline): KGHSH, LQKENI. The CDR3 region has the DNA TGTGCCAGCTCACCATTGGAGGGGTCGGGCACTGAAGCTTTCTTT. Its protein product is CASSPLEGSGTEAFF.

This clonotype ranks as medium-sized. The V gene is TRBV29-1, the J gene TRBJ1-2, with D unresolved. The CDR3 loop spans 13 amino acids. Trimming shortened V by 6 bases and J by 7 bases, and 18 bases separated the two germline ends. Germline V lookup: CDR1 SQVTM, CDR2 ANQGSEA. The CDR3 here is CSVSPLRVSGYTF. The CDR3 DNA reads TGCAGCGTCTCACCGCTGCGAGTTAGTGGCTACACCTTC.